The sequence of this T cell receptor beta chain was determined in a study of CD8+ T cells in alopecia areata. At the level of the study: Administration of oral tofacitinib to treated patients was at 5 to 10 mg twice daily.

Treatment: oral pan-JAK inhibitor, 5-10 mg twice daily. Germline-derived CDR1 and CDR2 are SEHNR and FQNEAQ (reference sequence). The V and J ends lost 5 bases and 3 bases, in that order; junction bases with no gene match: 8. The CDR3 is 15 amino acids. cDNA reverse transcribed from extracted RNA served as the sequencing template. Clones were sequenced by immunoSEQ multiplex PCR, and TCRdb holds only the in-frame ones, with some missing. The table has some 110,000 clones, roughly 50% seen once. This material consisted of CD8+ T cells sorted from blood, taken at week 24, from a patient treated with tofacitinib. The chain employs TRBV7-9 and TRBJ2-5, with 8 bases that match TRBD1. This TCR was sampled from a human donor with alopecia areata. The chain's CDR3 is CASSEWDRNEETQYF. The CDR3 nucleotides are TGTGCCAGCAGCGAATGGGACAGGAATGAAGAGACCCAGTACTTC.